The rows below give T cell receptor beta chains drawn from one sample of a study of CD8 T cells in ankylosing spondylitis. TCRdb reprocessed the 5' RACE reads with MiXCR, giving one entry per CDR3 protein. The table has 700,000 or so distinct CDR3 sequences, under 20% seen once; the top ten hold roughly a fifth. Sequences were obtained from blood, either unsorted or a sorted T cell fraction (not recorded which). The source is a male donor with ankylosing spondylitis. CDR3s include the opening cysteine and the closing phenylalanine or tryptophan. The D gene is left open where the match is weak. Clone size is given for some rows only: seen once, a few or many times, or a class if the clone is expanded.

.	TRBV13	TRBD2	TRBJ2-7	CASSPRTSGAPYEQYF	TGTGCCAGCAGCCCCCGGACTAGCGGGGCACCCTACGAGCAGTACTTC
many	TRBV5-1	TRBD1	TRBJ2-7	CASSLGSGQAYEQYF	TGCGCCAGCAGCTTGGGCTCGGGACAGGCCTACGAGCAGTACTTC
few	TRBV12-3/TRBV12-4	.	TRBJ2-7	CASRGLDREGSEQYF	TGTGCCAGCAGGGGATTAGACAGGGAGGGGTCCGAGCAGTACTTC
few	TRBV4-2	.	TRBJ2-7	CASSQDGFGTKQYF	TGTGCCAGCAGCCAAGATGGGTTCGGGACAAAGCAGTACTTC
.	TRBV5-4	.	TRBJ2-5	CASSFGTEQETQYF	TGTGCCAGCAGCTTCGGGACCGAGCAAGAGACCCAGTACTTC
.	TRBV20-1	.	TRBJ1-3	CSARLSSGNTIYF	TGCAGTGCCAGGCTGAGCTCTGGAAACACCATATATTTT
few	TRBV28	.	TRBJ2-3	CASSSHQAGSTDTQYF	TGTGCCAGCAGTTCGCACCAAGCGGGTAGCACAGATACGCAGTATTTT
few	TRBV3-1	.	TRBJ1-2	CASGGSNYGYTF	TGTGCCAGCGGTGGATCAAACTATGGCTACACCTTC
.	TRBV12-3/TRBV12-4	.	TRBJ2-2	CASRTGTQNTGELFF	TGTGCCAGCAGAACCGGGACACAGAACACCGGGGAGCTGTTTTTT
once	TRBV27	TRBD1	TRBJ2-7	CASSSGGREQYF	TGTGCCAGCAGTTCAGGGGGCCGCGAGCAGTACTTC
few	TRBV20-1	.	TRBJ1-5	CSARDPRGPGSNQPQHF	TGCAGTGCTAGAGATCCCCGGGGTCCGGGTAGCAATCAGCCCCAGCATTTT
few	TRBV7-9	.	TRBJ1-2	CASSLEVVPYYGYTF	TGTGCCAGCAGCTTAGAGGTGGTTCCCTACTATGGCTACACCTTC
.	TRBV5-1	.	TRBJ2-2	CASSFWEMTGELFF	TGCGCCAGCAGCTTTTGGGAAATGACCGGGGAGCTGTTTTTT
.	TRBV7-8	TRBD1	TRBJ1-3	CASSLERTGYSSGNTIYF	TGTGCCAGCAGCTTAGAACGGACAGGGTATTCATCTGGAAACACCATATATTTT
.	TRBV7-3	TRBD1	TRBJ1-1	CAGGTGRNTEAFF	TGTGCGGGCGGGACAGGGAGGAACACTGAAGCTTTCTTT
few	TRBV19	.	TRBJ1-5	CASSISLLYAGQPQHF	TGTGCCAGTAGTATCTCCTTACTATATGCGGGTCAGCCCCAGCATTTT
many	TRBV7-7	TRBD1	TRBJ2-5	CASSPRTGTETQYF	TGTGCTAGCAGCCCACGGACAGGAACGGAGACCCAGTACTTC
.	TRBV29-1	.	TRBJ2-7	CSVVGGGGYEQYF	TGCAGCGTTGTAGGAGGGGGCGGCTACGAGCAGTACTTC
few	TRBV20-1	.	TRBJ1-1	CSASRDWGRVEAFF	TGCAGTGCTTCCCGCGACTGGGGGCGGGTTGAAGCTTTCTTT
.	TRBV11-1	TRBD2	TRBJ2-1	CASSLSIGTSDSMGEQFF	TGTGCCAGCAGCTTAAGTATAGGGACTAGCGACTCTATGGGTGAGCAGTTCTTC
many	TRBV12-3/TRBV12-4	.	TRBJ2-2	CASNPLASGNTGELFF	TGTGCCAGCAACCCACTAGCTAGTGGGAACACCGGGGAGCTGTTTTTT
.	TRBV5-1	TRBD1	TRBJ2-7	CASSPGQGTGSYEQYF	TGCGCCAGCAGCCCCGGTCAGGGGACAGGGTCCTACGAGCAGTACTTC
few	TRBV25-1	TRBD1	TRBJ1-6	CASRTGGAKNSPLHF	TGTGCCAGCAGGACAGGGGGCGCCAAGAATTCACCCCTCCACTTT
.	TRBV27	.	TRBJ1-1	CASSFSQGPEAFF	TGTGCCAGCAGTTTCTCCCAGGGGCCTGAAGCTTTCTTT
.	TRBV3-1	.	TRBJ2-3	CASSQGWKGTDTQYF	TGTGCCAGCAGCCAAGGTTGGAAGGGAACAGATACGCAGTATTTT
many	TRBV12-3/TRBV12-4	.	TRBJ1-1	CASSRPSDPTNTEAFF	TGTGCCAGCAGCCGCCCATCGGACCCGACGAACACTGAAGCTTTCTTT
.	TRBV11-2	TRBD2	TRBJ2-7	CASSSSLAGDTYEQYF	TGTGCCAGCAGCTCGAGCCTAGCGGGGGACACCTACGAGCAGTACTTC
few	TRBV20-1	TRBD1	TRBJ1-1	CSAARDRGYDEAFF	TGCAGTGCTGCCCGGGACAGGGGGTATGATGAAGCTTTCTTT
.	TRBV3-1	TRBD2	TRBJ2-7	CASSQGTSGPYF	TGTGCCAGCAGCCAAGGGACTAGCGGTCCGTACTTC
few	TRBV28	.	TRBJ1-2	CASSPPQLYGYTF	TGTGCCAGCAGTCCCCCACAGCTTTATGGCTACACCTTC
.	TRBV27	.	TRBJ2-7	CASSLRAFVGEQYF	TGTGCCAGCAGTCTCAGGGCCTTTGTTGGAGAGCAGTACTTC
many	TRBV4-2	.	TRBJ1-1	CASSQDLAIQAFF	TGTGCCAGCAGCCAAGATCTGGCAATCCAAGCTTTCTTT
.	TRBV12-3/TRBV12-4	.	TRBJ2-2	CASSFGQRELFF	TGTGCCAGCAGTTTCGGTCAGCGGGAGCTGTTTTTT
.	TRBV11-2	TRBD2	TRBJ2-1	CASSLGGTSGSVEQFF	TGTGCCAGCAGCTTAGGTGGGACTAGCGGGAGCGTAGAGCAGTTCTTC
.	TRBV6-5	.	TRBJ1-6	CASSYSADRGGVPLHF	TGTGCCAGCAGTTACTCGGCGGATCGGGGGGGGGTTCCCCTCCACTTT
.	TRBV7-9	TRBD1	TRBJ2-7	CASSPRQGSRSSYEQYF	TGTGCCAGCAGCCCACGACAGGGTTCGAGGAGCTCCTACGAGCAGTACTTC
few	TRBV29-1	.	TRBJ2-3	CSVRGAGTDTQYF	TGCAGCGTGCGAGGAGCCGGCACAGATACGCAGTATTTT
few	TRBV2	TRBD1	TRBJ1-2	CASTDRENYTF	TGTGCCAGCACCGACAGGGAAAACTACACCTTC
.	TRBV4-2	.	TRBJ1-1	CASSQGTEAPFF	TGTGCCAGCAGCCAAGGGACAGAGGCGCCTTTCTTT
few	TRBV27	.	TRBJ2-1	CASSPPNYNEQFF	TGTGCCAGCAGCCCTCCGAACTACAATGAGCAGTTCTTC
.	TRBV20-1	.	TRBJ2-1	CSATGKAGNEQFF	TGCAGTGCTACCGGGAAGGCGGGCAATGAGCAGTTCTTC
.	TRBV19	.	TRBJ2-7	CASSTPWTRRRGEQYF	TGTGCCAGTAGTACGCCCTGGACACGCCGGCGGGGCGAGCAGTACTTC
.	TRBV29-1	.	TRBJ1-1	CSVEEGQMNTEAFF	TGCAGCGTTGAAGAGGGCCAGATGAACACTGAAGCTTTCTTT
.	TRBV15	TRBD1	TRBJ1-5	CATSRVTGGHQPQHF	TGTGCCACCAGCAGAGTTACAGGGGGACATCAGCCCCAGCATTTT
.	TRBV30	.	TRBJ2-1	CAWSHLGINEQFF	TGTGCCTGGAGTCATCTAGGCATAAATGAGCAGTTCTTC
.	TRBV12-3/TRBV12-4	.	TRBJ1-1	CASVKGDANTEAFF	TGTGCCAGCGTGAAGGGGGACGCGAACACTGAAGCTTTCTTT
.	TRBV10-2	.	TRBJ2-2	CASTREGPSLRDTGELFF	TGCGCCAGCACCAGAGAAGGGCCCTCCTTAAGAGACACCGGGGAGCTGTTTTTT
many	TRBV12-3/TRBV12-4	TRBD1	TRBJ2-3	CASSPTGVSTDTQYF	TGTGCCAGCAGCCCCACAGGGGTTAGCACAGATACGCAGTATTTT